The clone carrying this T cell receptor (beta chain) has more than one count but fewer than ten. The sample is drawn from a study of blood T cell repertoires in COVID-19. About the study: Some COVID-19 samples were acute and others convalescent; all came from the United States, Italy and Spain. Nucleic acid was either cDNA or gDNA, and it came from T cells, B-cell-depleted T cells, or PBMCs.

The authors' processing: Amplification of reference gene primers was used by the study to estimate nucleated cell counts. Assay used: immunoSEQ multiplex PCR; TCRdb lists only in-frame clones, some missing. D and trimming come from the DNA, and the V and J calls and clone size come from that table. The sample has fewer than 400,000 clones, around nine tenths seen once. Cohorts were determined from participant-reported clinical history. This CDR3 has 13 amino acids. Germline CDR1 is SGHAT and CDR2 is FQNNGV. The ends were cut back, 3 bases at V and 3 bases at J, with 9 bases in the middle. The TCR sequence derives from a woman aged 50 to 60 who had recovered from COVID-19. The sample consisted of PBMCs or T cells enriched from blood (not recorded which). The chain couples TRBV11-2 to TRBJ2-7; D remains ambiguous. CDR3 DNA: TGTGCCAGCAGCTTGCAAGCTGGCTACGAGCAGTACTTC. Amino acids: CASSLQAGYEQYF.